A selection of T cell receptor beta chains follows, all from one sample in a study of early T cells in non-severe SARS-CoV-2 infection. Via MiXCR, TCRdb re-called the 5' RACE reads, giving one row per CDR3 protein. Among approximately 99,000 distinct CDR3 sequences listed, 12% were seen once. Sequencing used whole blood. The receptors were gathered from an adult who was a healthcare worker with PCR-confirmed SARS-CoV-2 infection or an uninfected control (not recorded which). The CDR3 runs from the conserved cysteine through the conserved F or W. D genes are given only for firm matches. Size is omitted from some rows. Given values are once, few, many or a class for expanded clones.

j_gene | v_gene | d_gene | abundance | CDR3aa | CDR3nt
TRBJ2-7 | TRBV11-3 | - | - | CASSLDTDGTYEQYF | TGTGCCAGCAGCTTAGATACTGACGGGACCTACGAGCAGTACTTC
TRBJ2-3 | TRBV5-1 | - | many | CASSLEQTPSTDTQYF | TGCGCCAGCAGCTTGGAACAGACACCTAGCACAGATACGCAGTATTTT
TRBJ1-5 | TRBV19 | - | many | CASSIDFAVNQPQHF | TGTGCCAGTAGTATAGATTTTGCCGTCAATCAGCCCCAGCATTTT
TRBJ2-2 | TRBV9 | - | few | CASSVPGKRLNTGELFF | TGTGCCAGCAGCGTTCCGGGTAAAAGACTCAACACCGGGGAGCTGTTTTTT
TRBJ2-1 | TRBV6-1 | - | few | CASRDYPNEQFF | TGTGCCAGCCGCGACTACCCCAATGAGCAGTTCTTC
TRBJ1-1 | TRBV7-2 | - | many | CASSLTINTEAFF | TGTGCCAGCAGCCTGACCATCAACACTGAAGCTTTCTTT
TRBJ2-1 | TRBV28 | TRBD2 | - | CASSLVSVLGTSWFF | TGTGCCAGCAGTTTAGTGTCTGTACTGGGGACTAGCTGGTTCTTC
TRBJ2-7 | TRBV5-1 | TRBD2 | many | CASSLASGYEQYF | TGCGCCAGCAGCTTGGCTAGCGGCTACGAGCAGTACTTC
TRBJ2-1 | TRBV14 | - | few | CASSTNLGGEQFF | TGTGCCAGCAGCACTAATCTAGGGGGAGAGCAGTTCTTC
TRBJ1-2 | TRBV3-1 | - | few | CASSTPRVWGATSGGYTF | TGTGCCAGCAGCACCCCGCGAGTATGGGGGGCCACCTCGGGAGGCTACACCTTC
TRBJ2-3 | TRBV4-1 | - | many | CASGGTGPTDTQYF | TGCGCCAGCGGGGGAACGGGACCAACGGATACGCAGTATTTT
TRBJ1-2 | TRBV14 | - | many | CASSPNRGFRNYGYTF | TGTGCCAGCAGCCCCAACCGGGGATTCAGGAACTATGGCTACACCTTC
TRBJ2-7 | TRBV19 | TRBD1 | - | CASSMLGTGYYEQYF | TGTGCCAGTAGTATGTTAGGGACAGGGTACTACGAGCAGTACTTC
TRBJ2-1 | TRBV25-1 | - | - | CASSDPGGRPYNEQFF | TGTGCCAGCAGTGACCCCGGCGGGCGGCCATACAATGAGCAGTTCTTC
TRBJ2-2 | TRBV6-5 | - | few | CASSYMLETGELFF | TGTGCCAGCAGTTATATGCTAGAAACCGGGGAGCTGTTTTTT
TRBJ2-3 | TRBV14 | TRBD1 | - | CASSQFGTVPTDTQYF | TGTGCCAGCAGCCAATTTGGGACAGTTCCCACAGATACGCAGTATTTT
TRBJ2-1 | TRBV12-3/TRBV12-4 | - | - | CASSLGGGSGPYNEQFF | TGTGCCAGCAGTTTGGGGGGTGGGTCAGGGCCCTACAATGAGCAGTTCTTC
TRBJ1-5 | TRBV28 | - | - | CASTLRVGQPQHF | TGTGCCAGCACCCTTAGGGTCGGTCAGCCCCAGCATTTT
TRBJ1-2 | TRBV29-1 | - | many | CSVSNGYTF | TGCAGCGTTTCCAATGGCTACACCTTC
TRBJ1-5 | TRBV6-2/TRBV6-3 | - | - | CASTIGGLGQPQHF | TGTGCCAGCACCATAGGAGGTTTAGGCCAGCCCCAGCATTTT
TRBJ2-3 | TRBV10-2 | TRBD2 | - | CAVAGSDTQYF | TGCGCGGTAGCGGGCTCAGATACGCAGTATTTT
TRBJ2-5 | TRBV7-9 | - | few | CASSLAGGFQETQYF | TGTGCCAGCAGCTTAGCGGGAGGATTCCAAGAGACCCAGTACTTC
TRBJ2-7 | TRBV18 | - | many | CASSPGSLGSYEQYF | TGTGCCAGCTCACCCGGCAGTCTTGGATCCTACGAGCAGTACTTC
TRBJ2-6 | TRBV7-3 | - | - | CASSLTSSGANVLTF | TGTGCCAGCAGCCTTACAAGTTCTGGGGCCAACGTCCTGACTTTC
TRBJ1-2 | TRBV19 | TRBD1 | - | CASSDRAGTYGYTF | TGTGCCAGTAGTGACAGGGCGGGGACCTATGGCTACACCTTC
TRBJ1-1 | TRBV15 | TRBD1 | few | CATSRDPDRGVFF | TGTGCCACCAGCAGAGATCCGGACAGGGGGGTTTTCTTT
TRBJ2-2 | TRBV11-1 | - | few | CASSSPIYTGELFF | TGTGCCAGCAGTTCGCCCATTTACACCGGGGAGCTGTTTTTT
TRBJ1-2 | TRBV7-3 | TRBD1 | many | CASSPDRGNYGYTF | TGTGCCAGCAGTCCAGACAGGGGCAACTATGGCTACACCTTC
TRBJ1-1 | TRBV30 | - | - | CAWSDWGSEAFF | TGTGCCTGGAGTGACTGGGGATCTGAAGCTTTCTTT
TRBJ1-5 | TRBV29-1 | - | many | CSVGGGSQPQHF | TGCAGCGTTGGGGGGGGCAGTCAGCCCCAGCATTTT
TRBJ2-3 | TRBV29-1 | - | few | CSVKAAASTDTQYF | TGCAGCGTTAAAGCGGCCGCTAGCACAGATACGCAGTATTTT
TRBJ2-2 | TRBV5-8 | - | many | CASARLQGGGTGELFF | TGTGCCAGTGCACGACTACAGGGAGGTGGAACCGGGGAGCTGTTTTTT
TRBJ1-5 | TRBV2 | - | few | CAIRDYSNQPQHF | TGTGCAATCAGAGATTATAGCAATCAGCCCCAGCATTTT
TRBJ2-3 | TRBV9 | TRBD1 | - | CASSLDRGHTQYF | TGTGCCAGCAGCCTAGACAGGGGGCATACGCAGTATTTT
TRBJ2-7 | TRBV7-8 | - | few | CASSGYVGGPYEQYF | TGTGCCAGCAGCGGCTATGTGGGGGGGCCCTACGAGCAGTACTTC
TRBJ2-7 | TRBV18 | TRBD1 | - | CASSLRQGDEQYF | TGTGCCAGCTCACTCAGACAGGGGGACGAGCAGTACTTC
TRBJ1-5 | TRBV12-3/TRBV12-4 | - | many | CASSVTGYSNQPQHF | TGTGCCAGCAGTGTAACAGGGTATAGCAATCAGCCCCAGCATTTT
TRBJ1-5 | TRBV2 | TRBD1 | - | CASSAFTGANQPQHF | TGTGCCAGCAGTGCCTTTACAGGGGCAAATCAGCCCCAGCATTTT
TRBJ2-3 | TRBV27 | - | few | CASSLSGGLADTQYF | TGTGCCAGCAGTTTAAGTGGGGGGCTCGCAGATACGCAGTATTTT
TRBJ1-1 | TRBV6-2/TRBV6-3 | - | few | CASSYSIVKAFF | TGTGCCAGCAGTTACTCGATTGTTAAAGCTTTCTTT
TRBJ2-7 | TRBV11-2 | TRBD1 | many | CASSRDLDRWYEQYF | TGTGCCAGCAGCCGAGACCTGGACAGGTGGTACGAGCAGTACTTC